These T cell receptor beta chains were read from a single sample in a study of T cell responses to AZD1222 COVID-19 vaccine. Profiling relied on immunoSEQ multiplex PCR, and the TCRdb table lists in-frame clones only, not all of them. This sample has 130,000 to 150,000 clones, with approximately 93% found just once. The material was peripheral blood, obtained after recovery from COVID-19. The receptors derive from an adult who had recovered from COVID-19. Each CDR3 is given with its conserved first and last residue. Fields, in order: V gene, clone size, D gene, J gene, CDR3 DNA, CDR3 protein. A D gene is named only where the DNA matches it firmly. For some rows the clone size is stated as once, few or many, or as a class when expanded; others skip it.

TRBV19	.	TRBD2	TRBJ2-7	TGTGCCAGTAGCATAGCGGGAGCACGCCACGAGCAGTACTTC	CASSIAGARHEQYF
TRBV6-5	.	.	TRBJ2-5	TGTGCCAGCAGTTACCAGGTGGCAGGGGAAGAGACCCAGTACTTC	CASSYQVAGEETQYF
TRBV3-1/TRBV3-2	.	.	TRBJ1-2	TGTGCCAGCAGCCAAGTTGCCCTTCGTGGCTACACCTTC	CASSQVALRGYTF
TRBV24-1	.	TRBD1	TRBJ1-5	TGTGCCACCACTTACCCCTACAGGGGAGGCAATCAGCCCCAGCATTTT	CATTYPYRGGNQPQHF
TRBV4-2	.	.	TRBJ1-6	TGTGCCAGCAGCCAAGAATGGTCACCCCTCCACTTT	CASSQEWSPLHF
TRBV7-9	.	.	TRBJ2-2	TGTGCCAGCAGCTTCCGGCAGAACACCGGGGAGCTGTTTTTT	CASSFRQNTGELFF
TRBV7-3	.	.	TRBJ2-1	TGTGCCAGCAGCTTAAGAGAGGCAGCGTTCTCCTCCTACAATGAGCAGTTCTTC	CASSLREAAFSSYNEQFF
TRBV3-1/TRBV3-2	.	TRBD2	TRBJ2-3	TGTGCCAGCAGCCAAGAGGACCGACTAGCGGCTTCTAGCACAGATACGCAGTATTTT	CASSQEDRLAASSTDTQYF
TRBV18	.	TRBD1	TRBJ1-3	TGTGCCAGCTCTCCCAGACAGGGAGGAGACACCATATATTTT	CASSPRQGGDTIYF
TRBV12-5	.	.	TRBJ2-1	TGTGCTAGTGGTACCTACAGGTTTGGTGAGCAGTTCTTC	CASGTYRFGEQFF
TRBV5-5	.	TRBD1	TRBJ1-5	TGTGCCAGCAGCCCGACAGGGTCCGGGGTTAGCAATCAGCCCCAGCATTTT	CASSPTGSGVSNQPQHF
TRBV2	few	TRBD1	TRBJ2-7	TGTGCCAGCAGTGATTCTGGGCTCGGGACAGGCTCCTACGAGCAGTACTTC	CASSDSGLGTGSYEQYF
TRBV7-9	once	.	TRBJ1-1	TGTGCCAGCAGCTTAAGAGTCCAGGCCAACACTGAAGCTTTCTTT	CASSLRVQANTEAFF
TRBV5-4	.	TRBD1	TRBJ2-3	TGTGCCAGCACTACACCGGGACAGGGGGAGTATTTT	CASTTPGQGEYF
TRBV5-1	.	.	TRBJ2-1	TGCGCCAGCAGCTTCCGAATAGCGGCCTCCTCCTACAATGAGCAGTTCTTC	CASSFRIAASSYNEQFF
TRBV9	.	.	TRBJ1-1	TGTGCCAGCAGCGACGGACAGCGTCTTGGCACTGAAGCTTTCTTT	CASSDGQRLGTEAFF
TRBV11-1	.	.	TRBJ1-6	TGTGCCAGCAGCTTTCCCGGACAGTCACCCCTCCACTTT	CASSFPGQSPLHF
TRBV7-8	once	.	TRBJ1-4	TGTGCCAGCAGCTTAGTTCCGATGGGGCAGGGTGGGGAAAAACTGTTTTTT	CASSLVPMGQGGEKLFF
TRBV3-1/TRBV3-2	.	.	TRBJ2-3	TGTGCCAGCAGCTTCAGGACCCTTGTGGCAGATACGCAGTATTTT	CASSFRTLVADTQYF
TRBV5-1	.	TRBD1	TRBJ1-6	TGCGCCAGCAGCCCGGGCCGACAGGGGCCCAATTCACCCCTCCACTTT	CASSPGRQGPNSPLHF
TRBV6-1	.	.	TRBJ1-6	TGTGCCAGCAGTGAATCAGATAGTAATTCACCCCTCCACTTT	CASSESDSNSPLHF
TRBV28	.	.	TRBJ2-6	TGTGCCAGCAGTTGGACAGTTTCTGGGGCCAACGTCCTGACTTTC	CASSWTVSGANVLTF
TRBV11-2	.	.	TRBJ2-7	TGTGCCAGCAGCTTAGCGGGAGAGGGGGGCTACGAGCAGTACTTC	CASSLAGEGGYEQYF
TRBV30	once	.	TRBJ1-5	TGTGCCTGGAGTGGGGAGGGGTTTAGTCAGCCCCAGCATTTT	CAWSGEGFSQPQHF
TRBV27	.	TRBD1	TRBJ1-6	TGTGCCAGCAAACCGGGACAGTGGTTTGGGACTAGTTCACCCCTCCACTTT	CASKPGQWFGTSSPLHF
TRBV6-6	few	TRBD1	TRBJ2-7	TGTGCCAGCAGTAGACAGGGACCCGAGCAGTACTTC	CASSRQGPEQYF
TRBV7-2	once	.	TRBJ1-5	TGTGCCAGCAGCTTAGTGGCAGGTACCGGGTCCCAGCATTTT	CASSLVAGTGSQHF
TRBV9	.	TRBD2	TRBJ2-1	TGTGCCAGCAGCCCTACTAGCGGGAGGGGCGGTGAGCAGTTCTTC	CASSPTSGRGGEQFF
TRBV27	once	TRBD1	TRBJ1-2	TGTGCCAGCGCTAACCGGGACAGGGGGCATGGCTACACCTTC	CASANRDRGHGYTF